The sequence of this TCR beta chain was determined in a study of beta chain features in type 1 diabetes. Study-level findings and limits: All four CD4+ subsets of Type 1 diabetes patients contained TCRB CDR3s that were moderately but significantly shorter.

V was pared by 3 bases and J by 0 bases, with 11 bases between. This CDR3 has 15 amino acids. Per germline, CDR1 MDHEN and CDR2 SYDVKM. As every portion of the isolated RNA was reverse transcribed, the sequencing read expressed TCRB transcripts. Profiled with immunoSEQ multiplex PCR; TCRdb holds only in-frame clones, not every one. The sample lists hundreds of thousands of clones; more than 13% were seen once. Notes on this clone: The antigen is undetermined.

Sequencing input: naive CD4+ T cells from blood. The receptor was derived from a man under 40 with type 1 diabetes. This rearrangement joins TRBV28 to TRBJ1-2, with D perhaps matching TRBD1 (6 bases). The CDR3 here is CASSFPGGPNYGYTF. The CDR3 DNA reads TGTGCCAGCAGTTTTCCGGGGGGCCCTAACTATGGCTACACCTTC.